This T cell receptor (beta chain) was found in a study of blood T cell repertoires in COVID-19. Study-wide context: The study drew acute and convalescent COVID-19 samples from the United States, Italy and Spain. From T cells, B-cell-depleted T cells, or PBMCs came the material, which was cDNA or gDNA.

This clone has just one count. Source study methods: By means of reference gene primer amplification, nucleated cell counts were estimated. Measured with immunoSEQ multiplex PCR; TCRdb has only the in-frame clones, and not every one. V and J calls and clone size are as listed in that table; D and trimming were resolved from the DNA. The sample carries about 250,000 clones, 88% recorded once. This CDR3 comprises 14 residues. V gave up 1 base and J gave up 6 bases; unmatched junction bases: 4. Per the germline V gene, CDR1 is MGHRA and CDR2 is YSYEKL. The V and J genes are TRBV4-1 and TRBJ2-7, with 9 bases lining up with TRBD1. Specimen: peripheral blood. The origin of this receptor is a middle-aged woman who had recovered from COVID-19. DNA for the CDR3: TGCGCCAGCAGCCAAGCTGGACAGGGGACCGAGCAGTACTTC. This gives the protein CASSQAGQGTEQYF.